This T cell receptor beta chain emerged from a study of blood T cells in healthy people across ages. Comments on this clonotype: Its specificity is unknown.

A J-beta primer mix and a sample-barcoded 5' primer were used in a second PCR of roughly 6 to 12 cycles. TCRdb called the 5' RACE reads again in MiXCR, with one record for every CDR3 protein. The sample records about 1.8 million distinct CDR3 sequences, 49% being singletons. Study-level points and caveats: Compared with aged donors, long-lived donors showed fewer expanded clones, suggesting selection.

This CDR3 comprises 10 residues. V was pared by 7 bases and J by 4 bases, with 7 bases between. CDR1 and CDR2 (germline): DFQATT, SNEGSKA (reference sequence). V gene TRBV20-1 combines with J gene TRBJ1-2; D gene ambiguous. The source material was blood. The TCR originated in a woman aged 40 to 50 in good health. CDR3 DNA: TGCAGTGGGTCGGGCTATGGCTACACCTTC. The encoded protein is CSGSGYGYTF.